This T cell receptor (beta chain) was identified in a study of identical twins. General study results and limits: The study found that models underestimated out-of-frame TCR alpha sharing in monozygotic twins.

This CDR3 comprises 12 residues. V gave up 7 bases and J gave up 1 base, with 8 bases separating them. Germline V gives CDR1 MDHEN, CDR2 SYDVKM. This clonotype has just a few counts. Antigen: not known. Template switching (which added a universal primer site) was used, and cDNA carried unique molecular identifiers. TCRdb re-called the 5' RACE reads through MiXCR, storing one row per CDR3 protein. The sample holds about 530,000 distinct CDR3 sequences; approximately 14% are singletons and the top ten take about 0.4%. Among all donors, each was a healthy Caucasian. Separately, the same data were catalogued under a study of yellow fever vaccine responses in identical twins.

The receptor's source is a woman aged 18-30 years in good health. Sequencing was performed on CD4+ T cells sorted from blood. This rearrangement joins TRBV28 to TRBJ2-7, with D uncertain. The CDR3 DNA follows: TGTGCCAGCATGGAGATTTCCTACGAGCAGTACTTC. It yields the protein CASMEISYEQYF.